The TCR beta chain described here comes from a study of shared clonotypes between healthy human individuals. Genomic DNA from unsorted samples was obtained from 80 million to 100 million PBMCs (per sample). An assay was performed, and its level was deep. As originally analysed: Quality scores were absent from the junction-only immunoSEQ sequences, so filtering differed. The protocol was immunoSEQ multiplex PCR, while the TCRdb copy is restricted to in-frame clones and leaves out a portion. That table is the source of V, J and clone size, and D and trimming were worked out from the DNA. The sample consists of about 490,000 clones, roughly 85% of them appearing once. Trimming pared 1 base from V and 1 base from J, leaving 8 bases between. Germline V gives CDR1 SGHVS, CDR2 FQNEAQ. The CDR3 extends over 14 amino acids. This clone was seen a few times.

This receptor was obtained from a woman aged 40 to 50 in good health. Some clones in this sample may be carry-over from other donors' samples. The genes are TRBV7-8 and TRBJ2-7; D remains ambiguous. The sample comprised PBMCs. The CDR3 loop reads CASSLDTTSYEQYF. In DNA form, the CDR3 reads TGTGCCAGCAGCTTAGACACAACTTCCTACGAGCAGTACTTC.